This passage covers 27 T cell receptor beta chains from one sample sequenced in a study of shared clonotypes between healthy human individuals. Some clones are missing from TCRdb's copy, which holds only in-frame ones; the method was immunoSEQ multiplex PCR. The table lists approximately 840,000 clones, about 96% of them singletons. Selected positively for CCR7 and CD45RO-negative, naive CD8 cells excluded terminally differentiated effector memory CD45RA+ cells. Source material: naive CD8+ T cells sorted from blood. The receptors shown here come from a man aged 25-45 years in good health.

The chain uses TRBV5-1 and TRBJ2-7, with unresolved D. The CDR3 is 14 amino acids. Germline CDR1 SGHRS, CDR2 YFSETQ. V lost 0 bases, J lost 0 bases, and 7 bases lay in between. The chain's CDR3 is CASSLEAASYEQYF. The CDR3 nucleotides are TGCGCCAGCAGCTTGGAGGCAGCCTCCTACGAGCAGTACTTC.

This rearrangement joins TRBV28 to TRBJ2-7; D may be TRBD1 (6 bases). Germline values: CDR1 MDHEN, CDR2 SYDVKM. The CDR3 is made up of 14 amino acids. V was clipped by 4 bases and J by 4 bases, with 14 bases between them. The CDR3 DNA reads TGTGCCAGCAGTTCGAGACTTAGGGGGTACGAGCAGTACTTC. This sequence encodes CASSSRLRGYEQYF. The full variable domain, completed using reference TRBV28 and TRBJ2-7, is DVKVTQSSRYLVKRTGEKVFLECVQDMDHENMFWYRQDPGLGLRLIYFSYDVKMKEKGDIPEGYSVSREKKERFSLILESASTNQTSMYLCASSSRLRGYEQYFGPGTRLTVT.

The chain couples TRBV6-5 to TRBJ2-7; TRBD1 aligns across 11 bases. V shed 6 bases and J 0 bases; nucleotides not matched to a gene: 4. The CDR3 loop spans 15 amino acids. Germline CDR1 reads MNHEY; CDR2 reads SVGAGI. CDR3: CASSFGTGGSYEQYF. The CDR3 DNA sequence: TGTGCCAGCAGCTTCGGGACAGGGGGCTCCTACGAGCAGTACTTC.

CDR3 sequence: CASNPNTGELFF. CDR3 sequence (DNA): TGTGCCAGCAACCCGAACACCGGGGAGCTGTTTTTT. V and J are TRBV9 and TRBJ2-2; D call uncertain. Germline CDR1 is SGDLS and CDR2 is YYNGEE. Trimming took 6 bases from V and 0 from J, leaving 3 bases between them. The CDR3 totals 12 residues.

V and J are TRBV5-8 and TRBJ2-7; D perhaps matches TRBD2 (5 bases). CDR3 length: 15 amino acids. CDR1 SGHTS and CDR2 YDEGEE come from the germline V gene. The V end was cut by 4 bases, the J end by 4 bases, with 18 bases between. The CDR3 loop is CASSLPASRIYEQYF. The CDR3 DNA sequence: TGTGCCAGCAGCCTTCCCGCTAGCAGAATTTACGAGCAGTACTTC.

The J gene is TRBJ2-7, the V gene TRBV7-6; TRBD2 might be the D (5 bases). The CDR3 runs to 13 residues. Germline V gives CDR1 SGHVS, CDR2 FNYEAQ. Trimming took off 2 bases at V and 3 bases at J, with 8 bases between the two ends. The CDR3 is CASSLKEVYEQYF. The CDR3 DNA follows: TGTGCCAGCAGCTTAAAGGAGGTCTACGAGCAGTACTTC.

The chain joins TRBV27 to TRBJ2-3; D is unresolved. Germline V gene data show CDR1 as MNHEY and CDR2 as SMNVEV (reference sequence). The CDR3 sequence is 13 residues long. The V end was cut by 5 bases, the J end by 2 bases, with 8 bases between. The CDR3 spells CASSRIPTDTQYF. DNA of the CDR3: TGTGCCAGCAGTCGTATACCCACAGATACGCAGTATTTT.

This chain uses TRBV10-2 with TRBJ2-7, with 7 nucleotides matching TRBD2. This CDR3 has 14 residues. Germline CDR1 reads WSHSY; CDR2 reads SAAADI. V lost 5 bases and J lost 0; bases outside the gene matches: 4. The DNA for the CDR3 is TGCGCCAGCAGTCCTAGGGACTACTCCTACGAGCAGTACTTC. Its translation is CASSPRDYSYEQYF.

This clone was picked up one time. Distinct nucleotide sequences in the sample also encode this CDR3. The CDR3 loop reads CASSLLAGGTGELFF. The CDR3 DNA follows: TGCGCCAGCAGTTTACTAGCGGGAGGGACCGGGGAGCTGTTTTTT. The chain employs TRBV4-1 and TRBJ2-2; TRBD2 matches at 13 bases. Germline V CDR1 and CDR2: MGHRA, YSYEKL. CDR3 length: 15 residues. The junction had 3 bases not matched to a gene; V was cut back by 6 bases and J by 5 bases.

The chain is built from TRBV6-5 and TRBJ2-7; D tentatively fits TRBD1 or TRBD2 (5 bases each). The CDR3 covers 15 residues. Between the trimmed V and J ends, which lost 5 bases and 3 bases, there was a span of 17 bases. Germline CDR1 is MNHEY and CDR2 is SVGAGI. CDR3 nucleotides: TGTGCCAGCAGTCGGAGACAGTGGGACCTCTACGAGCAGTACTTC. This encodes CASSRRQWDLYEQYF.

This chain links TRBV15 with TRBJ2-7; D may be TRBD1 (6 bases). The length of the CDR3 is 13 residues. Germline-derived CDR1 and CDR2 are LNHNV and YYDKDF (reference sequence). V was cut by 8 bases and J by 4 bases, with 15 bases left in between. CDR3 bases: TGTGCCACCGGGAGCGCAGGGGTGTACGAGCAGTACTTC. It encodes CATGSAGVYEQYF.

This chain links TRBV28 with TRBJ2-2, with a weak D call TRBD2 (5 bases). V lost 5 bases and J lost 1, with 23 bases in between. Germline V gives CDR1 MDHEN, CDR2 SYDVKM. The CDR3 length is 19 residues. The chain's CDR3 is CASSQFLSLTTQNTGELFF. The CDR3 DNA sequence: TGTGCCAGCAGTCAGTTTTTATCCCTGACTACCCAGAACACCGGGGAGCTGTTTTTT.

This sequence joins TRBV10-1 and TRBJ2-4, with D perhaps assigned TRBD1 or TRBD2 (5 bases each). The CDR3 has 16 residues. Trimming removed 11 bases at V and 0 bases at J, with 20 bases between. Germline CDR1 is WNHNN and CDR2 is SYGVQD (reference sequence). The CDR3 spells CAGTGPYRLAKNIQYF. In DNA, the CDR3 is TGCGCCGGTACGGGGCCGTACCGATTAGCCAAAAACATTCAGTACTTC.

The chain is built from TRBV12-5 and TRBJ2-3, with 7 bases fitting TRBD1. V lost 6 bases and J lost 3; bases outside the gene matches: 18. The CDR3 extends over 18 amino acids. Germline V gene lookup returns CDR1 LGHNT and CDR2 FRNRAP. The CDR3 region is CASGLYPGSGGRTDTQYF. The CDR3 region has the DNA TGTGCTAGTGGCCTATATCCAGGATCAGGGGGTAGGACAGATACGCAGTATTTT.

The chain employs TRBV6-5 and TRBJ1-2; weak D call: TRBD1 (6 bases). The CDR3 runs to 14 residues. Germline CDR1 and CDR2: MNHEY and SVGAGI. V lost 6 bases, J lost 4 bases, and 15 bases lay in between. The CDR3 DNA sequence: TGTGCCAGCAGACTAACAGGGTACGTCTATGGCTACACCTTC. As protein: CASRLTGYVYGYTF.

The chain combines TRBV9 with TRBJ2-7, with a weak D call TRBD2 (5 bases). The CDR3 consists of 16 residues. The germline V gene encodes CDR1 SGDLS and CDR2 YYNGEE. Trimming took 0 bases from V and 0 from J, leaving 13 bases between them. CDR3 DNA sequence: TGTGCCAGCAGCGTAGACGAGGGCTTGAGCTCCTACGAGCAGTACTTC. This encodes CASSVDEGLSSYEQYF.

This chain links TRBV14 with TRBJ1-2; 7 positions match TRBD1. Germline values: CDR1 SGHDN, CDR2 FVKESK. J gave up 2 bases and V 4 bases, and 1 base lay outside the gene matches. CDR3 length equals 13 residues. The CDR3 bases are TGTGCCAGCAGCCCGGGACAGAACTATGGCTACACCTTC. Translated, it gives CASSPGQNYGYTF.

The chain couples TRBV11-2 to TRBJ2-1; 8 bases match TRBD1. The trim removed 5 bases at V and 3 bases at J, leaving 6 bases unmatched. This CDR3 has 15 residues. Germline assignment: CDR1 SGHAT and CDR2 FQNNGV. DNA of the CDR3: TGTGCCAGCAGCCCCGGACAGGGCGGCTACAATGAGCAGTTCTTC. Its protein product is CASSPGQGGYNEQFF.

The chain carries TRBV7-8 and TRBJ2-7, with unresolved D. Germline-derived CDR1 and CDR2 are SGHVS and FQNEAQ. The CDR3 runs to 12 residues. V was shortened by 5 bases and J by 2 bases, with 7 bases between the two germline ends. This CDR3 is CASSGGAYEQYF. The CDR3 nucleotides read TGTGCCAGCAGCGGTGGAGCCTACGAGCAGTACTTC.

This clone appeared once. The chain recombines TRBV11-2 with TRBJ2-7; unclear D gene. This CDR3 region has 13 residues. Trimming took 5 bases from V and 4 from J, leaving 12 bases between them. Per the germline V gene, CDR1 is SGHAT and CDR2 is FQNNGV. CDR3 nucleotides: TGTGCCAGCAGCCCGGCGACATTTTACGAGCAGTACTTC. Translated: CASSPATFYEQYF.

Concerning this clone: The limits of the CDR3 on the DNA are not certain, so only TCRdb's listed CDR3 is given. CDR3: CASVAAGSGRVPSYEQYF. The rearrangement links TRBV21-1 to TRBJ2-7; TRBD2, the table's D call, was not compared with the DNA. TRBV21-1 is noted as a pseudogene. 18 amino acids form the CDR3, both terminal residues included.

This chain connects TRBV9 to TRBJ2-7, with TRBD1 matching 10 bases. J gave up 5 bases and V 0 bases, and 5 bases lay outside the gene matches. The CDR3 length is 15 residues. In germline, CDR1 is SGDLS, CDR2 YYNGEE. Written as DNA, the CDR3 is TGTGCCAGCAGCGTAGGACAGGGGGCGTCGGACGAGCAGTACTTC. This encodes CASSVGQGASDEQYF.

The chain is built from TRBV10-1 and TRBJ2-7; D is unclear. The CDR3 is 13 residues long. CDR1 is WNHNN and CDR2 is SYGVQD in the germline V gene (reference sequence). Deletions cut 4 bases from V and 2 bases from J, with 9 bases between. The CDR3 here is CASSGGSTYEQYF. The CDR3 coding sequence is TGCGCCAGCAGTGGGGGTTCTACCTACGAGCAGTACTTC.

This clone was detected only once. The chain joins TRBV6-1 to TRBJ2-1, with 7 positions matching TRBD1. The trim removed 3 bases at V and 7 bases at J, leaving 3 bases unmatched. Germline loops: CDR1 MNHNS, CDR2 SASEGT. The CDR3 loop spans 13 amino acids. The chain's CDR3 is CASSDLQGNEQFF. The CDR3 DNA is TGTGCCAGCAGTGACCTACAGGGGAATGAGCAGTTCTTC.

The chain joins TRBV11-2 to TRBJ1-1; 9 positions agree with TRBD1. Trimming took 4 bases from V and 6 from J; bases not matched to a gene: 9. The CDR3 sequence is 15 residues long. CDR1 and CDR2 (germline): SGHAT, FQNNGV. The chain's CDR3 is CASSSAGTGIPEAFF. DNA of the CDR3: TGTGCCAGCAGCTCAGCCGGGACAGGGATCCCTGAAGCTTTCTTT.

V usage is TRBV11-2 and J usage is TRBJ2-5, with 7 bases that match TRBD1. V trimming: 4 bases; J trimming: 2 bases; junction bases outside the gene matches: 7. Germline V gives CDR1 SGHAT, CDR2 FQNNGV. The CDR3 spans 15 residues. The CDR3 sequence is CASSYPPGQQETQYF. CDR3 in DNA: TGTGCCAGCAGCTACCCTCCGGGACAGCAAGAGACCCAGTACTTC.

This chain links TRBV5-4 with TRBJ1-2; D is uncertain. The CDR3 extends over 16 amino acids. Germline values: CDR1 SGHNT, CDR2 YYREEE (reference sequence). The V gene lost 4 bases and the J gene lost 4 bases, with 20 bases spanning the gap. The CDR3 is CASSQFLGLETYGYTF. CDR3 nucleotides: TGTGCCAGCAGCCAATTTTTAGGGTTGGAGACCTATGGCTACACCTTC.